The 24 T cell receptor beta chains below were found in one sample sequenced in a study of OX40 agonist ivuxolimab in advanced cancers. This table comes from immunoSEQ multiplex PCR, and its TCRdb copy is limited to in-frame clones, with some not included. The table has around 57,000 clones, about nine tenths seen once. Sequenced material: CD4+ or CD8+ T cells sorted from blood, taken in a trial of the OX40 agonist ivuxolimab. The receptors were gathered from an adult with an advanced solid tumor such as melanoma, head and neck, liver or kidney cancer.

This chain joins TRBV6-1 and TRBJ1-2; perhaps TRBD1 as D (6 bases). The CDR3 has 14 residues. Germline assignment: CDR1 MNHNS and CDR2 SASEGT. V was clipped by 10 bases and J by 0 bases, with 15 bases between them. CDR3 in amino acids: CAIWEDRANYGYTF. CDR3 sequence (DNA): TGTGCCATATGGGAGGACAGAGCTAACTATGGCTACACCTTC.

The chain uses TRBV19 and TRBJ2-1; 8 bases are a match to TRBD2. Germline V gives CDR1 LNHDA, CDR2 SQIVND (reference sequence). The CDR3 is 15 residues long. The J segment lost 8 bases and the V segment lost 5 bases, leaving 11 bases of the junction unmatched. The DNA of the CDR3 is TGTGCCAGTAGTCGCTTAGCGGGGCGTGAGGATGAGCAGTTCTTC. This gives the protein CASSRLAGREDEQFF.

The chain employs TRBV7-8 and TRBJ2-4, with D possibly TRBD2 on 6 matching bases. The germline V and J ends were trimmed by 8 bases and 8 bases, with 25 bases remaining between them. Germline V CDR1 and CDR2: SGHVS, FQNEAQ. The CDR3 loop spans 16 amino acids. CDR3 bases: TGTGCCAGCGGTGCGGCTACGGGACTCTCGGGGTACATTCAGTACTTC. Its protein product is CASGAATGLSGYIQYF.

This chain links TRBV5-1 with TRBJ1-1; D is undetermined. The germline V gene encodes CDR1 SGHRS and CDR2 YFSETQ. Trimming removed 4 bases at V and 1 base at J, with 11 bases between. The CDR3 sequence is 14 residues long. The CDR3 sequence is CASSTGRENTEAFF. CDR3 in DNA: TGCGCCAGCAGCACGGGCCGGGAGAACACTGAAGCTTTCTTT.

The chain is built from TRBV6-1 and TRBJ1-1; 9 nucleotides line up with TRBD1. J was trimmed by 1 base and V by 7 bases; bases with no gene match: 7. Germline CDR1 is MNHNS and CDR2 is SASEGT. The CDR3 covers 15 residues. Written as DNA, the CDR3 is TGTGCCAGCATAGCGGGACAGGGACCGAACACTGAAGCTTTCTTT. Amino acid sequence: CASIAGQGPNTEAFF.

V gene TRBV5-1 combines with J gene TRBJ1-3; D unresolved. Between the trimmed V and J ends, which lost 4 bases and 3 bases, there was a span of 2 bases. Germline CDR1 reads SGHRS; CDR2 reads YFSETQ. The CDR3 is 11 amino acids. CDR3 coding DNA: TGCGCCAGCAGCGATGGAAACACCATATATTTT. Its protein product is CASSDGNTIYF.

The chain has TRBV7-2 and TRBJ2-7, with 14 bases that match TRBD2. CDR1 is SGHTA, CDR2 FQGNSA, per germline. V was clipped by 1 base and J by 7 bases; unmatched bases: 3. This CDR3 contains 15 residues. The CDR3 is CASSLGLAGGLEQYF. CDR3 nucleotide sequence: TGTGCCAGCAGCTTAGGACTAGCGGGAGGGCTTGAGCAGTACTTC.

The CDR3 region is CASSRDRTGELFF. DNA of the CDR3: TGTGCCAGTAGTCGCGATAGGACCGGGGAGCTGTTTTTT. The rearrangement uses TRBV19 and TRBJ2-2; D call uncertain. The V gene's germline CDR1 is LNHDA and CDR2 SQIVND (reference sequence). The germline V and J ends were trimmed by 5 bases and 5 bases, with 9 bases remaining between them. The CDR3 runs 13 residues. Full variable domain (outside the CDR3, taken from reference TRBV19 and TRBJ2-2): DGGITQSPKYLFRKEGQNVTLSCEQNLNHDAMYWYRQDPGQGLRLIYYSQIVNDFQKGDIAEGYSVSREKKESFPLTVTSAQKNPTAFYLCASSRDRTGELFFGEGSRLTVL.

This chain uses TRBV30 with TRBJ2-7; D gene uncertain. V lost 5 bases, J lost 0 bases, and 5 bases lay in between. Germline V gene data show CDR1 as GTSNPN and CDR2 as SVGIG (reference sequence). There are 11 residues in the CDR3. CDR3 loop: CAWSASYEQYF. CDR3 nucleotides: TGTGCCTGGTCAGCCTCCTACGAGCAGTACTTC.

CDR3 bases: TGTGCCAGCAGCCAAATCCAGGGTATCGGCTCCTACGAGCAGTACTTC. Translated, it gives CASSQIQGIGSYEQYF. V and J are TRBV14 and TRBJ2-7; maybe TRBD1 (5 bases). The CDR3 sequence is 16 residues long. The germline V gene has CDR1 SGHDN and CDR2 FVKESK. V was clipped by 2 bases and J by 0 bases, with 14 bases between them.

The gene calls are TRBV9 and TRBJ2-1, with a possible D match to TRBD1 (6 bases). Germline V gene lookup returns CDR1 SGDLS and CDR2 YYNGEE. Trimming removed 3 bases from V and 0 bases from J, with 10 bases in between. This CDR3 spans 15 amino acids. This CDR3 reads CASSAQGNSYNEQFF. The CDR3 DNA reads TGTGCCAGCAGCGCCCAGGGGAACTCCTACAATGAGCAGTTCTTC.

The chain links TRBV27 to TRBJ1-2; D gene uncertain. Germline CDR1 is MNHEY and CDR2 is SMNVEV (reference sequence). The V and J ends lost 6 bases and 6 bases respectively, with 14 bases between them. The CDR3 loop spans 13 amino acids. In nucleotides, the CDR3 is TGTGCCAGCAGACAACTTCGGGCGAATGGCTACACCTTC. Translation gives CASRQLRANGYTF.

The chain employs TRBV6-1 and TRBJ1-1; D is undetermined. Trimming left V 2 bases short and J 7 bases short, with 11 bases between. CDR1 and CDR2 (germline): MNHNS, SASEGT. This CDR3 spans 13 amino acids. Written as DNA, the CDR3 is TGTGCCAGCAGTGAACGCCAGGACGGTGAAGCTTTCTTT. Residues: CASSERQDGEAFF.

This clone showed up just once. The J gene is TRBJ2-5, the V gene TRBV29-1; 8 nucleotides match TRBD2. This CDR3 is 14 amino acids long. J was trimmed by 5 bases and V by 7 bases; bases with no gene match: 12. Germline-derived CDR1 and CDR2 are SQVTM and ANQGSEA. The CDR3 DNA follows: TGCAGCGCGGGTGACTTAGCGGGAATGGAGACCCAGTACTTC. It yields the protein CSAGDLAGMETQYF.

The chain uses TRBV25-1 and TRBJ1-5, with 7 bases matching TRBD1. V was clipped by 7 bases and J by 7 bases; unmatched bases: 7. CDR3 length equals 13 residues. From germline, CDR1 is MGHDK and CDR2 SYGVNS. CDR3 coding DNA: TGTGCCAGCATGGGGCAGGGGGGACAGCCCCAGCATTTT. This gives the protein CASMGQGGQPQHF.

This clone has a single count. V gene TRBV13 combines with J gene TRBJ2-1, with 7 bases fitting TRBD2. This CDR3 has 14 residues. Germline loops: CDR1 PRHDT, CDR2 FYEKMQ (reference sequence). V gave up 5 bases and J gave up 5 bases; unmatched junction bases: 6. The CDR3 sequence is CASSTGLGNNEQFF. The CDR3 region has the DNA TGTGCCAGCAGCACCGGACTAGGCAACAATGAGCAGTTCTTC.

The rearrangement uses TRBV18 and TRBJ2-7; 7 bases agree with TRBD1. The CDR3 extends over 15 amino acids. After removal of 3 bases from V and 5 bases from J, the junction contained 10 bases not matched to a gene. Germline loops: CDR1 KGHSH, CDR2 LQKENI. CDR3 residues: CASSPMTGINNEQYF. In DNA, the CDR3 is TGTGCCAGCTCACCGATGACAGGGATAAACAACGAGCAGTACTTC.

The chain employs TRBV18 and TRBJ2-5, with D possibly being TRBD2 (7 bases). The V gene's germline CDR1 is KGHSH and CDR2 LQKENI. This CDR3 spans 15 amino acids. Between the trimmed V and J ends, which lost 8 bases and 1 base, there was a span of 17 bases. In nucleotides, the CDR3 is TGTGCCAGCATAAATCGGGGGGCGATCCAAGAGACCCAGTACTTC. Its protein is CASINRGAIQETQYF.

The rearrangement joins TRBV10-3 to TRBJ2-7, with 7 bases matching TRBD2. Germline V gene data show CDR1 as ENHRY and CDR2 as SYGVKD. The trim removed 10 bases at V and 2 bases at J, leaving 8 bases unmatched. The CDR3 runs 13 residues. CDR3 coding DNA: TGTGCCAATGCGGTGGGGGGGGCCTACGAGCAGTACTTC. Translating gives CANAVGGAYEQYF.

CDR3 residues: CASSPRQVSNTGELFF. As DNA, the CDR3 is TGTGCCAGCAGCCCGCGACAGGTATCGAACACCGGGGAGCTGTTTTTT. The chain is built from TRBV7-8 and TRBJ2-2, with D perhaps TRBD1 (6 bases). V was clipped by 5 bases and J by 0 bases, with 13 bases between them. Germline CDR1 SGHVS, CDR2 FQNEAQ. The CDR3 has 16 amino acids.

This rearrangement joins TRBV5-4 to TRBJ2-7; 13 bases map to TRBD2. This CDR3 has 17 residues. Germline V gene lookup returns CDR1 SGHNT and CDR2 YYREEE (reference sequence). V dropped 3 bases and J dropped 4; count of bases not matched to a gene: 10. The CDR3 loop is CASSSGLAGTSGYEQYF. The CDR3 bases are TGTGCCAGCAGCTCGGGACTAGCGGGAACCTCCGGGTACGAGCAGTACTTC.

This chain joins TRBV19 and TRBJ2-7, with 9 bases identical to TRBD2. In germline, CDR1 is LNHDA, CDR2 SQIVND (reference sequence). The CDR3 has 17 amino acids. J lost 2 bases, V lost 2 bases, and 10 bases had no gene match. CDR3 nucleotide sequence: TGTGCCAGTAGTATACGGTGGTCTAGCGGGAACCCCTACGAGCAGTACTTC. It codes for CASSIRWSSGNPYEQYF.

The chain links TRBV5-1 to TRBJ2-7; 7 bases map to TRBD2. The CDR3 contains 16 residues. Germline values: CDR1 SGHRS, CDR2 YFSETQ. The V and J ends lost 4 bases and 2 bases, in that order; junction bases with no gene match: 12. Here the CDR3 DNA reads TGCGCCAGCAGCCGGGCCTTAGGAGCGGGAACCTACGAGCAGTACTTC. Translating gives CASSRALGAGTYEQYF.

This clone was recorded only once. V and J are TRBV19 and TRBJ2-3, with D maybe TRBD2 (6 bases). CDR1 and CDR2 (germline): LNHDA, SQIVND (reference sequence). The ends were cut back, 3 bases at V and 3 bases at J, with 13 bases in the middle. The CDR3 sequence is 15 residues long. This chain's CDR3 is CASSIAGSRTDTQYF. The DNA of the CDR3 is TGTGCCAGTAGTATTGCCGGGAGTAGGACAGATACGCAGTATTTT.